This T cell receptor beta chain was captured by sequencing in a study of blood T cell repertoires in COVID-19. On the study more broadly: In each case, the material was cDNA or gDNA derived from T cells, B-cell-depleted T cells, or PBMCs.

Measured with immunoSEQ multiplex PCR; TCRdb has only the in-frame clones, and not every one. The sample holds fewer than 200,000 clones, around 72% seen once. This CDR3 has 8 amino acids. The sample was peripheral blood. V usage is TRBV21-1 and J usage is TRBJ2-7; TRBD2 reflects the table's D call only, with no check against the DNA. TRBV21-1 is annotated as a pseudogene. This clonotype originated in a woman aged 80 or over with acute or convalescent COVID-19. CDR3 protein: CASTRQYF. In nucleotides, the CDR3 is TGTGCCAGCACTCGGCAGTACTTC.